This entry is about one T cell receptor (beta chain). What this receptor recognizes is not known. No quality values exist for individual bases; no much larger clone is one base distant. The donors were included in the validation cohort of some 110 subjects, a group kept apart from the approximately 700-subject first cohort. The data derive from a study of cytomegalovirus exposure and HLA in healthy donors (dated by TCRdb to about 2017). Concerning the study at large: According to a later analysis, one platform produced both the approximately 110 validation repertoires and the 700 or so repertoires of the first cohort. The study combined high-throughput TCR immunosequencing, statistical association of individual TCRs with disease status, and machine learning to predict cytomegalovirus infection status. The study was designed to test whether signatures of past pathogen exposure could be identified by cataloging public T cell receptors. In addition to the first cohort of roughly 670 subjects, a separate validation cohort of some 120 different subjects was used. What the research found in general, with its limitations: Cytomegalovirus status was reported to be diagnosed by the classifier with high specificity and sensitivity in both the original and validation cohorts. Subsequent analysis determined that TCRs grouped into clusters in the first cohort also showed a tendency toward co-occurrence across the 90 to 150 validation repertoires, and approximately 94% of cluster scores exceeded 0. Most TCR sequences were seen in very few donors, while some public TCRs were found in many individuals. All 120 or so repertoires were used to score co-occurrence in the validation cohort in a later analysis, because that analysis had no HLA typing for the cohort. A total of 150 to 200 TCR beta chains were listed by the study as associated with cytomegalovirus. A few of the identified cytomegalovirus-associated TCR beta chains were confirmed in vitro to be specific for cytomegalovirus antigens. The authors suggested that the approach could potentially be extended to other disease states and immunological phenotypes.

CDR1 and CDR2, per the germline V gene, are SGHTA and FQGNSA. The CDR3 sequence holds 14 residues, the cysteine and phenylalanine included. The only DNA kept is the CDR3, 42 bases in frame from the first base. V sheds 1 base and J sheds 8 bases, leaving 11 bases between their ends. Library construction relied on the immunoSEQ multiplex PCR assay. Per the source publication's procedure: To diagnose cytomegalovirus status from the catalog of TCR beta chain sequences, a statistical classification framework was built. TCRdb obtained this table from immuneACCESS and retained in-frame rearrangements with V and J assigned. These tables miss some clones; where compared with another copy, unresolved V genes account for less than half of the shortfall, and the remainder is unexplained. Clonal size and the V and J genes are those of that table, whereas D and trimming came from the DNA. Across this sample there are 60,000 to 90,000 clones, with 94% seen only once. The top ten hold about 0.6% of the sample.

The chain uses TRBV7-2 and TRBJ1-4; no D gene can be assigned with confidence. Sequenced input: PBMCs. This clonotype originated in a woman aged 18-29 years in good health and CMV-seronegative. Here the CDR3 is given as CASSLGQIREKLFF. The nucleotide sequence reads TGTGCCAGCAGCTTAGGTCAGATCAGGGAAAAACTGTTTTTT.